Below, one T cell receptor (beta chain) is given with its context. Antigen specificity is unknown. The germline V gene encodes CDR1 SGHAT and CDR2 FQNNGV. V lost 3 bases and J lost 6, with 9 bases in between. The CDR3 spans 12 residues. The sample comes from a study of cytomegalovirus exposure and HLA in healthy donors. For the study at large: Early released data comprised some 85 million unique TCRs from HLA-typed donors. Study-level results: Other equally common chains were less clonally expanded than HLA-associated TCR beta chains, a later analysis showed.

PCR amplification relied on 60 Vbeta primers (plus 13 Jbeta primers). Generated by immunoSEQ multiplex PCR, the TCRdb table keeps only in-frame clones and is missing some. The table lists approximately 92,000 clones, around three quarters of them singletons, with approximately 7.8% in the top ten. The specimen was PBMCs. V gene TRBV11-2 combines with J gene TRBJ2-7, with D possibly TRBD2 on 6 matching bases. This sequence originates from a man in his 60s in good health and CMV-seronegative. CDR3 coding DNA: TGTGCCAGCAGCTTGGGAGCGGGCGAGCAGTACTTC. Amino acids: CASSLGAGEQYF. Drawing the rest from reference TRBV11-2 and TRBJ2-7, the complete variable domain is EAGVAQSPRYKIIEKRQSVAFWCNPISGHATLYWYQQILGQGPKLLIQFQNNGVVDDSQLPKDRFSAERLKGVDSTLKIQPAKLEDSAVYLCASSLGAGEQYFGPGTRLTVT.